This TCR beta chain was sequenced for a study of PD-L1 blockade in urothelial cancer. On the study more broadly: Between 0 and 3 chemotherapy regimens preceded treatment for each patient. T cells were recovered from blood samples at a median of approximately 150,000.

In each PCR, synthetic TCR analog templates were spiked in. Profiling relied on immunoSEQ multiplex PCR, and the TCRdb table lists in-frame clones only, not all of them. Seen here are about 74,000 clones, roughly nine tenths observed once, and the top ten hold more than 3.5%. This CDR3 spans 16 amino acids. Germline loops: CDR1 SGHTA, CDR2 FQGNSA. Trimming at V came to 5 bases and at J to 1 base, leaving 8 bases not matched to a gene. Noted time point: pretreatment peripheral blood. The chain recombines TRBV7-2 with TRBJ2-1; 7 bases map to TRBD2. Source: PBMCs, taken around atezolizumab (anti-PD-L1) treatment. The receptor comes from a man aged 70-80 years with urothelial cancer. The CDR3 region is CASSARLAGSYNEQFF. DNA for the CDR3: TGTGCCAGCAGCGCCCGACTAGCAGGTTCCTACAATGAGCAGTTCTTC.